This T cell receptor beta chain derives from a study of blood T cell repertoires in COVID-19 (dated by TCRdb to 2018 to 2021). About the investigation overall: Collaborator samples came from the United States, Italy and Spain and covered acute and convalescent phases of COVID-19. Sample metadata almost always included a de-identified subject ID, COVID-19 status, age in years and sex. The material from the prospective study consisted of cDNA or gDNA derived from T cells, B-cell-depleted T cells, or PBMCs. Where HLA class I and class II types were available, the types were taken from metadata supplied by the sample provider, not from assay-based typing. The dataset comprised deeply sampled blood TCRbeta repertoires from subjects exposed to, actively infected with, or recovered from COVID-19. Samples were obtained from the ongoing ImmuneRACE study (first 160 participants) and from 1,200 or so subjects provided by 6 global collaborators. The repertoires were released in a freely available public database meant as a resource for research on the immune response to SARS-CoV-2. Broad study findings and their caveats: The quantity of clinical and demographic metadata differed by source and by participant and was supplied without curation.

This clone has only one observation. Its antigen has not been determined. It has no much larger one-base neighbor in the sample; base qualities were not kept. TCRbeta CDR3 regions were amplified from genomic DNA using the immunoSEQ Assay, a bias-controlled multiplex PCR. The paper's processing steps were these. The number of nucleated cells in each sample was estimated by amplification of reference gene primers within the assay. To quantify the absolute abundance of each unique TCRbeta CDR3 rearrangement, sequence reads were collapsed and filtered. Productive Simpson clonality was computed per sample as the square root of Simpson's diversity index over productive rearrangements. TCRdb took this table from immuneACCESS and kept in-frame rearrangements with V and J called. Such tables lack part of the clones; where checked against another copy, unresolved V genes explain under half of the gap, and the rest is unexplained. V, J and clone size are taken as reported in that table, and D and trimming were inferred from the DNA itself. The sample table holds around 60,000 clones, of which around four fifths were seen once. Jointly, the top ten make up about 5.3% of the sample.

The CDR3, from cysteine to phenylalanine, totals 19 residues. Only the CDR3 part of the read is kept: 57 bases, read in frame from the first base. CDR1 GTSNPN and CDR2 SVGIG are derived from the germline V gene (reference sequence). The germline V end is reduced by 0 bases and the J end by 3 bases; junction bases left unmatched: 12. Whole blood was collected in K2EDTA tubes by collaborating institutions according to the institutions' own protocols. For TCRbeta analysis, collaborator samples were shipped as frozen whole blood, as isolated PBMCs, or as DNA extracted from either sample type. Recombination connected TRBV30 to TRBJ1-5; a stretch of 12 junction bases matches TRBD1. The sequence was obtained from a man aged 70-80 years with acute or convalescent COVID-19. What was sequenced was peripheral blood. In nucleotide form, the sequence is TGTGCCTGGAGTGTCCGGGACAGGGGGCCTTCCAGGCCCAATCAGCCCCAGCATTTT. It codes for CAWSVRDRGPSRPNQPQHF.